A selection of T cell receptor beta chains follows, all from one sample in a study of beta chain features in type 1 diabetes. Measured with immunoSEQ multiplex PCR; TCRdb has only the in-frame clones, and not every one. The repertoire holds 230,000 or so clones, with about a sixth as singletons. Sequencing used naive CD4+ T cells from blood. These receptors were obtained from a young man with type 1 diabetes. CDR3s include the opening cysteine and the closing phenylalanine or tryptophan.

TRBV10-3	TRBJ2-5	CAIRGQVQETQYF
TRBV29-1	TRBJ1-2	CSVGPLSGAYGYTF
TRBV7-7	TRBJ2-1	CASSRGISNEQFF
TRBV4-1	TRBJ1-1	CASRPGQGGLMNTEAFF
TRBV29-1	TRBJ2-7	CSVEEPTSYEQYF
TRBV27	TRBJ1-2	CASSFTQSYGYTF
TRBV10-3	TRBJ1-1	CAITDWNTEAFF
TRBV5-1	TRBJ2-7	CASSVRPGQEFFEQYF
TRBV29-1	TRBJ1-2	CSGGTVGTSGYTF
TRBV10-3	TRBJ2-1	CAISDLGLADEQFF
TRBV25-1	TRBJ2-1	CASSEASGRKYNEQFF
TRBV28	TRBJ2-5	CASSSLGTAGQETQYF
TRBV6-5	TRBJ2-3	CASSLRGLVADTQYF
TRBV21-1	TRBJ2-7	CASSKDEQYF
TRBV6-5	TRBJ2-2	CASSFGQSTGELFF
TRBV7-9	TRBJ2-7	CASSFGGLAGF
TRBV25-1	TRBJ2-1	CASSPVGSSNEQFF
TRBV25-1	TRBJ2-7	CASPPCRPYEQYF
TRBV5-1	TRBJ2-6	CASSLDPGRSGANVLTF
TRBV29-1	TRBJ1-4	CSVLGSPGATNEKLFF
TRBV6-6	TRBJ1-2	CASSYLTGTYGYTF
TRBV18	TRBJ2-1	CASSRTSGNSEQFF
TRBV9	TRBJ2-1	CASSVEGNEQFF
TRBV2	TRBJ1-2	CASSEGLSGYTF
TRBV29-1	TRBJ1-1	CSVMGLSGTEAFF
TRBV7-2	TRBJ2-1	CASSRSGTSGFYNEQFF
TRBV25-1	TRBJ2-3	CASSESGHSTDTQYF
TRBV7-2	TRBJ2-5	CASSLALLWQETQYF
TRBV29-1	TRBJ2-7	CSVEGISGGPRYEQYF
TRBV7-9	TRBJ2-2	CASSSYGDPNTGELFF